These 8 T cell receptor beta chains originate from one sample sequenced in a study of T cell changes during pregnancy in multiple sclerosis. Profiling relied on immunoSEQ multiplex PCR, and the TCRdb table lists in-frame clones only, not all of them. The sample has roughly 48,000 clones, approximately 92% seen once; the top ten hold around 0.91%. Material: CD4+ T cells from peripheral blood mononuclear cells, obtained in the second trimester of pregnancy. The receptors stem from a female donor in good health, enrolled as a control in a pregnancy study.

The genes are TRBV4-1 and TRBJ2-1, with a weak D call TRBD1 (6 bases). V lost 7 bases and J lost 4, with 17 bases in between. The CDR3 extends over 15 amino acids. Germline CDR1 reads MGHRA; CDR2 reads YSYEKL. CDR3 bases: TGCGCCAGCACCCAGGGGCCCTGGGGTTACAATGAGCAGTTCTTC. The encoded protein is CASTQGPWGYNEQFF.

The V gene is TRBV27, the J gene TRBJ2-1; 8 nucleotides align to TRBD2. Germline CDR1 and CDR2: MNHEY and SMNVEV (reference sequence). This CDR3 has 13 residues. V shed 5 bases and J 7 bases; nucleotides not matched to a gene: 4. The CDR3 spells CASSHGRGNEQFF. In DNA, the CDR3 is TGTGCCAGCAGTCACGGGAGGGGGAATGAGCAGTTCTTC.

This clone is a singleton in its sample. CDR3 nucleotide sequence: TGTGCCAGCAGCGTAGCTCAGGGGAGCTATGGCTACACCTTC. Protein sequence: CASSVAQGSYGYTF. J is TRBJ1-2 and V is TRBV9; D possibly corresponds to TRBD1 (6 bases). Looked up from germline, CDR1 is SGDLS and CDR2 is YYNGEE. Trimming removed 0 bases at V and 4 bases at J, with 10 bases between. This CDR3 has 14 residues.

This clone was counted once. The chain uses TRBV7-2 and TRBJ1-3; 8 bases map to TRBD1. Germline lookup yields CDR1 SGHTA and CDR2 FQGNSA. The CDR3 is 16 residues long. V gave up 1 base and J gave up 4 bases; unmatched junction bases: 6. The DNA of the CDR3 is TGTGCCAGCAGCTTAGTCAGGGGGCATACCGGAAACACCATATATTTT. This gives the protein CASSLVRGHTGNTIYF.

The chain uses TRBV28 and TRBJ1-2; TRBD1 aligns across 9 bases. The CDR3 sequence is 17 residues long. The ends lost 7 bases at V and 5 bases at J; junction bases unmatched: 17. Germline loops: CDR1 MDHEN, CDR2 SYDVKM. CDR3 residues: CASNPAGTGIAAYGYTF. DNA of the CDR3: TGTGCCAGCAACCCCGCTGGGACAGGGATCGCGGCTTATGGCTACACCTTC.

This clone was detected only once. The chain is built from TRBV28 and TRBJ1-5, with TRBD1 identical over 9 bases. CDR1 is MDHEN, CDR2 SYDVKM, per germline. V was pared by 5 bases and J by 0 bases, with 8 bases of the junction left unmatched. CDR3 length equals 17 residues. The CDR3 DNA follows: TGTGCCAGCAGTACTCCCGGACAGGGGTATAGCAATCAGCCCCAGCATTTT. The encoded protein is CASSTPGQGYSNQPQHF.

In DNA form, the CDR3 reads TGTGCCAGCCAAGACACTTTCAATCAGCCCCAGCATTTT. The encoded protein is CASQDTFNQPQHF. The rearrangement joins TRBV6-5 to TRBJ1-5; unclear D gene. The length of the CDR3 is 13 residues. CDR1 and CDR2 from the germline V gene are MNHEY and SVGAGI. V shed 8 bases and J shed 3 bases, with 11 bases lying between them.

The chain recombines TRBV7-2 with TRBJ2-1, with 11 bases that match TRBD2. The CDR3 contains 17 residues. Germline V gene lookup returns CDR1 SGHTA and CDR2 FQGNSA. The V segment lost 5 bases and the J segment 0 bases; nucleotides outside the gene matches: 6. CDR3 DNA sequence: TGTGCCAGCAGCGGGACTAGCGGACGAACCTCCTACAATGAGCAGTTCTTC. It codes for CASSGTSGRTSYNEQFF. The full variable domain, completed using reference TRBV7-2 and TRBJ2-1, is GAGVSQSPSNKVTEKGKDVELRCDPISGHTALYWYRQSLGQGLEFLIYFQGNSAPDKSGLPSDRFSAERTGGSVSTLTIQRTQQEDSAVYLCASSGTSGRTSYNEQFFGPGTRLTVL.